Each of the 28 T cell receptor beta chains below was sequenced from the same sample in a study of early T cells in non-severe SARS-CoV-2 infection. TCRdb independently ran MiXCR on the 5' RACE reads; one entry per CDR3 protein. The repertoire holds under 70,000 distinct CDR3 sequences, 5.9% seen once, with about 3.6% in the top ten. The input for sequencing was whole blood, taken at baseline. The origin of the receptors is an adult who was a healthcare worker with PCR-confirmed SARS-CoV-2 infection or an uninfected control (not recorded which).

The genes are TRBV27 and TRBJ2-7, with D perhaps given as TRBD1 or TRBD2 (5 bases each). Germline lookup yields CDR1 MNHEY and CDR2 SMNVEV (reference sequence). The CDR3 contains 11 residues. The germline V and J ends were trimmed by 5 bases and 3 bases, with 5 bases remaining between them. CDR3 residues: CASSGGYEQYF. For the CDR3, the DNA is TGTGCCAGCAGTGGGGGCTACGAGCAGTACTTC.

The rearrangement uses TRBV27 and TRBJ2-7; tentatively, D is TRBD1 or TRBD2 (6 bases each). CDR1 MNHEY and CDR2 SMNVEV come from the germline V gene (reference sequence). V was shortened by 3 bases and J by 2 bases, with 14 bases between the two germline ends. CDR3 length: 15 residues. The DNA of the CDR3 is TGTGCCAGCAGTTTGGGCGGGAACAGGGCCTACGAGCAGTACTTC. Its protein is CASSLGGNRAYEQYF.

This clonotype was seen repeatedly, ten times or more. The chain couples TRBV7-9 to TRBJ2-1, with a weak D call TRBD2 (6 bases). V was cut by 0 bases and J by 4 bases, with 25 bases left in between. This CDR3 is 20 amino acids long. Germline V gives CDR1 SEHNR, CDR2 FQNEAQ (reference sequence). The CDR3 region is CASSLAGRQGLSGRYNEQFF. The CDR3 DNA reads TGTGCCAGCAGCTTAGCGGGGCGGCAGGGACTGTCGGGAAGATACAATGAGCAGTTCTTC.

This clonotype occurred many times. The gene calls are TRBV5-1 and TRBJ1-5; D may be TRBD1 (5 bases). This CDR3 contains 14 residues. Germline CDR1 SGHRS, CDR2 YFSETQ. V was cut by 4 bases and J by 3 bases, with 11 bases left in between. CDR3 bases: TGCGCCAGCAGCGTGGGGACCAACAATCAGCCCCAGCATTTT. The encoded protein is CASSVGTNNQPQHF.

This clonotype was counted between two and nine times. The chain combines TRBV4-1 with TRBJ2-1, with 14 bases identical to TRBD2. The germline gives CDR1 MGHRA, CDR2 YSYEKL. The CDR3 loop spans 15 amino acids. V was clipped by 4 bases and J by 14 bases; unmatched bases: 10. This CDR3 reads CASSLRAAGLAGEFF. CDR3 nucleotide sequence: TGCGCCAGCAGCCTCAGAGCTGCGGGACTAGCGGGAGAGTTCTTC.

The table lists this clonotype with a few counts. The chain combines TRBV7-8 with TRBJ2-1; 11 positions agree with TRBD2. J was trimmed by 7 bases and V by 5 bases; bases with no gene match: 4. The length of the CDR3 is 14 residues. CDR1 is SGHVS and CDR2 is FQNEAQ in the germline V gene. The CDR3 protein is CASSRTSGFNEQFF. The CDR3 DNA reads TGTGCCAGCAGCCGGACTAGCGGGTTTAATGAGCAGTTCTTC.

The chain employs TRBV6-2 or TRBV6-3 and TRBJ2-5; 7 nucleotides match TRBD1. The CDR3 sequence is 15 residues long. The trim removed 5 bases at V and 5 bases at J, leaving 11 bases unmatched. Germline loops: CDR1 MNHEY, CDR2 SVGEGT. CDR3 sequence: CASSLRTGPLETQYF. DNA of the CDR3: TGTGCCAGCAGTCTCAGGACAGGTCCCCTGGAGACCCAGTACTTC.

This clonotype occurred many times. The DNA of the CDR3 is TGCAGTGCTAAACTGGGACACCTTCCTGAAGCTTTCTTT. Its translation is CSAKLGHLPEAFF. The chain carries TRBV20-1 and TRBJ1-1; maybe TRBD1 (6 bases). V was cut by 4 bases and J by 6 bases, with 15 bases left in between. From germline, CDR1 is DFQATT and CDR2 SNEGSKA (reference sequence). The CDR3 sequence is 13 residues long.

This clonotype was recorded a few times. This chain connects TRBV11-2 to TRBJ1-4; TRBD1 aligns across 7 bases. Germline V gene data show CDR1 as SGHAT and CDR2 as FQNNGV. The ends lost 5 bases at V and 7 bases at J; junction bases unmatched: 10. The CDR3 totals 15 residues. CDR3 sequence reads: CASSPQGQFGEKLFF. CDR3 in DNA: TGTGCCAGCAGCCCCCAGGGACAGTTCGGTGAAAAACTGTTTTTT.

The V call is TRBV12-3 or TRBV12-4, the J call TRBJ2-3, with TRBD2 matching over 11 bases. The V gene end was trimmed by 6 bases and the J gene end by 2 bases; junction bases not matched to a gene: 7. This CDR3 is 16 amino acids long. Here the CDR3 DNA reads TGTGCCAGCAGCGATAGCGGGAGGGACAACACAGATACGCAGTATTTT. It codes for CASSDSGRDNTDTQYF.

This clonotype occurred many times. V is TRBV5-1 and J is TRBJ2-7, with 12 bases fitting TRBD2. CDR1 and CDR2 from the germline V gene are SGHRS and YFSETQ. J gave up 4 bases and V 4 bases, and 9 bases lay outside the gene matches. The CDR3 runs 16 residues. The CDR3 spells CASSPDAGTSGYEQYF. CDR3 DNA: TGCGCCAGCAGCCCAGATGCCGGGACTAGCGGGTACGAGCAGTACTTC. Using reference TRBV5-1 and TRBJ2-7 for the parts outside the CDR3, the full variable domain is KAGVTQTPRYLIKTRGQQVTLSCSPISGHRSVSWYQQTPGQGLQFLFEYFSETQRNKGNFPGRFSGRQFSNSRSEMNVSTLELGDSALYLCASSPDAGTSGYEQYFGPGTRLTVT.

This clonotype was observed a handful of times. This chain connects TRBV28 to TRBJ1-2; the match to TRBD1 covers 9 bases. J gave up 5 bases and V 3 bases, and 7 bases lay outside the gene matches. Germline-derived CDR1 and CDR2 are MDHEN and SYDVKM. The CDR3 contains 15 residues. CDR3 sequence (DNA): TGTGCCAGCAGTTTCGGGGACAGGGCCAGATATGGCTACACCTTC. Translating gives CASSFGDRARYGYTF.

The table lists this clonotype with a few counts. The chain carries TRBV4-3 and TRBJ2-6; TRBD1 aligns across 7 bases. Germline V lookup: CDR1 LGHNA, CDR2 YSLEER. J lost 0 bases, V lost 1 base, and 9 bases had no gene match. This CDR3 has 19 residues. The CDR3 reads CASSQGTGTESSGANVLTF. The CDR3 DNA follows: TGCGCCAGCAGCCAAGGGACCGGGACAGAGAGCTCTGGGGCCAACGTCCTGACTTTC.

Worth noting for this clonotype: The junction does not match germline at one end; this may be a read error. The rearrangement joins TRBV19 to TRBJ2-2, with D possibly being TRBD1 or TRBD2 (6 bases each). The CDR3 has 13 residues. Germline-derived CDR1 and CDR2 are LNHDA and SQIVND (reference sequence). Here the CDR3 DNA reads TGTGCCAGTAGAAGGAGTGGGGGCGGGAAGCTGTTTTTT. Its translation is CASRRSGGGKLFF. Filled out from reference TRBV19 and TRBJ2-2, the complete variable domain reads DGGITQSPKYLFRKEGQNVTLSCEQNLNHDAMYWYRQDPGQGLRLIYYSQIVNDFQKGDIAEGYSVSREKKESFPLTVTSAQKNPTAFYLCASRRSGGGKLFFGEGSRLTVL.

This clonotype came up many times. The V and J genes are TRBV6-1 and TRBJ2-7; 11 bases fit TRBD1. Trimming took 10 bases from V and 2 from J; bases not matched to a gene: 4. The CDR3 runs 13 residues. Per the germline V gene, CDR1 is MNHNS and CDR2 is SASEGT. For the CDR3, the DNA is TGTGCCACCGGGACAGGGGGTCCCTACGAGCAGTACTTC. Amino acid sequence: CATGTGGPYEQYF.

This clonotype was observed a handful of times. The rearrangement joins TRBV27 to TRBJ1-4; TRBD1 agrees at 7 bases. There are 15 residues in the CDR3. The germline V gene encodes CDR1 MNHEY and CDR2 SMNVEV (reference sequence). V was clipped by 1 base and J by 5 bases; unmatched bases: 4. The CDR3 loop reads CASSLWGQPNEKLFF. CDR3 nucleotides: TGTGCCAGCAGTTTATGGGGACAGCCAAATGAAAAACTGTTTTTT.

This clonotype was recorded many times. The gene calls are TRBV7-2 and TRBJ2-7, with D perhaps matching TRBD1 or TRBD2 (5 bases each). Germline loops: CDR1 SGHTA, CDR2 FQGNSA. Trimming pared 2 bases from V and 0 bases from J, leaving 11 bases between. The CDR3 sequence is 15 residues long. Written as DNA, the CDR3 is TGTGCCAGCAGCTTACGGGACCTCCGCTCCTACGAGCAGTACTTC. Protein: CASSLRDLRSYEQYF. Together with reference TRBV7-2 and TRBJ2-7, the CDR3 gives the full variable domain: GAGVSQSPSNKVTEKGKDVELRCDPISGHTALYWYRQSLGQGLEFLIYFQGNSAPDKSGLPSDRFSAERTGGSVSTLTIQRTQQEDSAVYLCASSLRDLRSYEQYFGPGTRLTVT.

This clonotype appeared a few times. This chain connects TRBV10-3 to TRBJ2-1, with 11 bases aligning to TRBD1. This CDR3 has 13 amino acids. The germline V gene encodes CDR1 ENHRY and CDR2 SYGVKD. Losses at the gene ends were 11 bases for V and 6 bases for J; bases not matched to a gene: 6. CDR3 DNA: TGTGCCTCAGGACAGGGGGCAGGCAATGAGCAGTTCTTC. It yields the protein CASGQGAGNEQFF.

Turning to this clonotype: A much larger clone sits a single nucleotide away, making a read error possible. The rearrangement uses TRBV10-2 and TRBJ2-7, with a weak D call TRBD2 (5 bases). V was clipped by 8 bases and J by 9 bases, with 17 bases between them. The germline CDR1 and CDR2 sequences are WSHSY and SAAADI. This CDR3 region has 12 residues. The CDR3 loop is CASGAFRGGQYF. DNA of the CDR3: TGCGCCAGCGGCGCCTTCCGTGGAGGGCAGTACTTC.

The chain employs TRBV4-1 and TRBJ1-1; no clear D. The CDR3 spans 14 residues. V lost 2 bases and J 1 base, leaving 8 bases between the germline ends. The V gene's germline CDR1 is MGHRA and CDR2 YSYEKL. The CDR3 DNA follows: TGCGCCAGCAGCCAACAGGAGGGGAACACTGAAGCTTTCTTT. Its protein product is CASSQQEGNTEAFF.

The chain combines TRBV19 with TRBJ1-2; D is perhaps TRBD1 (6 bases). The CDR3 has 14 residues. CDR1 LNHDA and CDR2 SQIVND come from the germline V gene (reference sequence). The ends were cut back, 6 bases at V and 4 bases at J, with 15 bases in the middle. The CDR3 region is CASSRRGAGYGYTF. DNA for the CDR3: TGTGCCAGTAGCCGACGGGGGGCAGGCTATGGCTACACCTTC.

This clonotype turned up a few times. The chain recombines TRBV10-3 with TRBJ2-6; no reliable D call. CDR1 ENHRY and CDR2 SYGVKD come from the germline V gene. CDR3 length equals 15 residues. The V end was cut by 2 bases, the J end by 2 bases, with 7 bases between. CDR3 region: CAISELITGANVLTF. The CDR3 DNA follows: TGTGCCATCAGTGAGCTCATTACTGGGGCCAACGTCCTGACTTTC.

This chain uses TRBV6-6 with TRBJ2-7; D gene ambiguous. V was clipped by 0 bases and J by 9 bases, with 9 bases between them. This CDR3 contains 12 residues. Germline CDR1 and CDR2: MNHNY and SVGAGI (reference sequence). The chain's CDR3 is CASSYSASVQYF. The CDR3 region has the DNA TGTGCCAGCAGTTACTCCGCGTCCGTGCAGTACTTC.

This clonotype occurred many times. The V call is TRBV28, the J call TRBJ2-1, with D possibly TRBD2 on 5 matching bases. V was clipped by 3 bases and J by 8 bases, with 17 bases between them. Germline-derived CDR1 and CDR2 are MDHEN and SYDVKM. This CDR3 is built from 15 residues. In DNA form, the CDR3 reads TGTGCCAGCAGTTTGATGGGAGTCCGCGACGATGAGCAGTTCTTC. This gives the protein CASSLMGVRDDEQFF.

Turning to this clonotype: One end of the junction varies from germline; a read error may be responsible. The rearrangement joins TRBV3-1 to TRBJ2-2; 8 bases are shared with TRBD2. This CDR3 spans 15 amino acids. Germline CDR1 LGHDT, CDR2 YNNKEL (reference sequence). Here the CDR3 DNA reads TGTGCCAGCAGCCAGAGGACTAGCTTCACCGGGGAGCGGTTTTTT. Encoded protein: CASSQRTSFTGERFF. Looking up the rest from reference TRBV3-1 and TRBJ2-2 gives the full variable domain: DTAVSQTPKYLVTQMGNDKSIKCEQNLGHDTMYWYKQDSKKFLKIMFSYNNKELIINETVPNRFSPKSPDKAHLNLHINSLELGDSAVYFCASSQRTSFTGERFFGEGSRLTVL.

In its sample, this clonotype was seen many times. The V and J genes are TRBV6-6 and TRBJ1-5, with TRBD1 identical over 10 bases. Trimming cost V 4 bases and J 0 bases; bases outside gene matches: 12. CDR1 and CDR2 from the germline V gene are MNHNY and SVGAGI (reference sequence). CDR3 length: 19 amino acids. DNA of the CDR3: TGTGCCAGCAGTTCCTTCGGCGGGACAGGGGCCTCTAGCAATCAGCCCCAGCATTTT. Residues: CASSSFGGTGASSNQPQHF.

CDR3 DNA sequence: TGTGCCAGCAGCTTACAGGGAGCTAACTATGGCTACACCTTC. Its translation: CASSLQGANYGYTF. J is TRBJ1-2 and V is TRBV7-9; possible D gene TRBD1, 5 bases. V shed 2 bases and J shed 0 bases, with 7 bases lying between them. Germline lookup yields CDR1 SEHNR and CDR2 FQNEAQ (reference sequence). This CDR3 region has 14 residues.

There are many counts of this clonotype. Here the CDR3 DNA reads TGTGCCAGCAGGCGGACTGCGGGGGGAGCTTTCTTT. Protein sequence: CASRRTAGGAFF. The chain combines TRBV6-2 or TRBV6-3 with TRBJ1-1, with D tentatively TRBD1 (5 bases). Germline assignment: CDR1 MNHEY and CDR2 SVGEGT. The CDR3 is made up of 12 amino acids. V gave up 6 bases and J gave up 10 bases, with 15 bases separating them.